This T cell receptor (beta chain) was observed in a study of T cell changes during pregnancy in multiple sclerosis. This clone was seen once. The germline V gene has CDR1 SGHNT and CDR2 YYREEE (reference sequence). The CDR3 totals 12 residues. V was trimmed by 1 base and J by 5 bases, leaving 5 bases between them. Clones were sequenced by immunoSEQ multiplex PCR, and TCRdb holds only the in-frame ones, with some missing. Of about 46,000 clones in the sample, around 93% were seen once. The V and J genes are TRBV5-4 and TRBJ2-3; no definite D call. Sequences were derived from CD8+ T cells from peripheral blood mononuclear cells, sampled after pregnancy. The TCR comes from a female donor with multiple sclerosis, enrolled in a pregnancy study. The CDR3 DNA reads as TGTGCCAGCAGCTTGAATAGAGATACGCAGTATTTT. Translation gives CASSLNRDTQYF.